The 5 T cell receptor beta chains in this list originate from one sample, sequenced in a study of blood T cell repertoires in COVID-19. Only in-frame clones appear in the TCRdb table, and some are missing; sequencing was by immunoSEQ multiplex PCR. The top ten clones hold about 1.6% of a sample with 250,000 or so clones, 84% of them seen once. Material for sequencing was peripheral blood. These receptors were taken from a woman between 40 and 55 years old who had recovered from COVID-19.

The V and J genes are TRBV5-1 and TRBJ2-2, with D unresolved. Per the germline V gene, CDR1 is SGHRS and CDR2 is YFSETQ. The CDR3 contains 13 residues. V lost 4 bases and J lost 3, with 7 bases in between. The CDR3 nucleotides read TGCGCCAGCAGCCTAACAGACACCGGGGAGCTGTTTTTT. The encoded protein is CASSLTDTGELFF.

A few counts support this clone. This CDR3 is CATRGTEDTGELFF. For the CDR3, the DNA is TGTGCCACCAGGGGGACAGAAGACACCGGGGAGCTGTTTTTT. This chain joins TRBV24-1 and TRBJ2-2, with 7 bases lining up with TRBD1. Germline CDR1 and CDR2: KGHDR and SFDVKD. The CDR3 is made up of 14 amino acids. Trimming removed 7 bases from V and 3 bases from J; junction bases left unmatched: 4.

The chain employs TRBV6-5 and TRBJ2-2, with D tentatively TRBD1 (5 bases). Trimming pared 6 bases from V and 0 bases from J, leaving 11 bases between. Germline CDR1 is MNHEY and CDR2 is SVGAGI. The CDR3 is 15 residues long. CDR3 amino acids: CASRVDRPNTGELFF. The CDR3, as DNA: TGTGCCAGCAGAGTAGACAGACCGAACACCGGGGAGCTGTTTTTT.

This chain connects TRBV6-5 to TRBJ2-7, with 8 bases matching TRBD2. With V trimmed by 7 bases and J by 5 bases, 7 bases remained unmatched. Per germline, CDR1 MNHEY and CDR2 SVGAGI. The CDR3 is 13 amino acids. CDR3 coding DNA: TGTGCCAGCACCCGAAGCGGGGGCCACGAGCAGTACTTC. Its protein product is CASTRSGGHEQYF.

The chain is built from TRBV6-5 and TRBJ1-2; D may be TRBD1 (6 bases). This CDR3 contains 14 residues. Germline V gene sequence: CDR1 MNHEY, CDR2 SVGAGI. Trimming shortened V by 6 bases and J by 5 bases, and 16 bases separated the two germline ends. CDR3 DNA: TGTGCCAGCAGGGACCAAACAGGGTCTTATGGCTACACCTTC. Encoded protein: CASRDQTGSYGYTF.